This entry lists 27 T cell receptor beta chains sequenced from one sample in a study of blood T cell repertoires in COVID-19. Profiled with immunoSEQ multiplex PCR; TCRdb holds only in-frame clones, not every one. The sample lists about 87,000 clones; roughly 88% were seen once. The source material was peripheral blood. The receptor set was obtained from a woman older than 75 with COVID-19, enrolled during active disease.

The CDR3 DNA sequence: TGTGCCAGCAGCTTATCCCCTACAGGGCTCAGCAACACTGAAGCTTTCTTT. Translating it yields CASSLSPTGLSNTEAFF. The chain employs TRBV7-9 and TRBJ1-1, with D perhaps TRBD1 (6 bases). Per the germline V gene, CDR1 is SEHNR and CDR2 is FQNEAQ (reference sequence). The CDR3 extends over 17 amino acids. V lost 2 bases and J 2 bases, leaving 18 bases between the germline ends.

The J gene is TRBJ2-7, the V gene TRBV7-9; TRBD2 agrees at 7 bases. CDR1 is SEHNR, CDR2 FQNEAQ, per germline (reference sequence). J lost 0 bases, V lost 5 bases, and 10 bases had no gene match. This CDR3 is built from 16 residues. The CDR3 is CASSLSMAGVSYEQYF. The CDR3 region has the DNA TGTGCCAGCAGCCTAAGCATGGCGGGGGTCTCCTACGAGCAGTACTTC.

The V call is TRBV27, the J call TRBJ2-2, with D possibly TRBD1 on 5 matching bases. Trimming removed 5 bases at V and 0 bases at J, with 10 bases between. CDR1 and CDR2 from the germline V gene are MNHEY and SMNVEV (reference sequence). The CDR3 covers 15 residues. CDR3: CASSRQRTNTGELFF. The CDR3 DNA follows: TGTGCCAGCAGTCGACAGAGAACGAACACCGGGGAGCTGTTTTTT.

The CDR3 DNA is TGTGCCAGCAGCACGGGACAGGGAAGGGGCAATCAGCCCCAGCATTTT. Its translation: CASSTGQGRGNQPQHF. V is TRBV7-2 and J is TRBJ1-5; 9 bases match TRBD1. Germline-derived CDR1 and CDR2 are SGHTA and FQGNSA. This CDR3 contains 16 residues. Losses at the gene ends were 5 bases for V and 2 bases for J; bases not matched to a gene: 7.

The sample holds a few counts of this clone. V is TRBV7-9 and J is TRBJ1-2; D unresolved. The germline V gene has CDR1 SEHNR and CDR2 FQNEAQ (reference sequence). The CDR3 has 14 residues. Trimming took off 3 bases at V and 7 bases at J, with 15 bases between the two ends. CDR3 loop: CASSFPLGVGGYTF. In DNA, the CDR3 is TGTGCCAGCAGCTTCCCCTTGGGAGTGGGTGGCTACACCTTC. Filled out from reference TRBV7-9 and TRBJ1-2, the complete variable domain reads DTGVSQNPRHKITKRGQNVTFRCDPISEHNRLYWYRQTLGQGPEFLTYFQNEAQLEKSRLLSDRFSAERPKGSFSTLEIQRTEQGDSAMYLCASSFPLGVGGYTFGSGTRLTVV.

The chain joins TRBV5-8 to TRBJ2-7; D unresolved. Germline lookup yields CDR1 SGHTS and CDR2 YDEGEE. V was clipped by 4 bases and J by 3 bases, with 8 bases between them. The CDR3 runs to 12 residues. In DNA form, the CDR3 reads TGTGCCAGCAGCGGCGGATTCTACGAGCAGTACTTC. Translated, it gives CASSGGFYEQYF.

The V gene is TRBV2, the J gene TRBJ1-2, with no clear D. Between the trimmed V and J ends, which lost 2 bases and 4 bases, there was a span of 5 bases. The CDR3 length is 12 residues. CDR1 is SNHLY and CDR2 is FYNNEI in the germline V gene. CDR3 sequence reads: CASSENSYGYTF. The DNA for the CDR3 is TGTGCCAGCAGTGAAAATAGCTATGGCTACACCTTC.

The chain has TRBV27 and TRBJ1-4; D may be TRBD1 (6 bases). Germline lookup yields CDR1 MNHEY and CDR2 SMNVEV (reference sequence). This CDR3 is 17 amino acids long. Trimming took off 0 bases at V and 1 base at J, with 12 bases between the two ends. CDR3 DNA sequence: TGTGCCAGCAGTTTATCCGGGACATCCGGAACTAATGAAAAACTGTTTTTT. Translating gives CASSLSGTSGTNEKLFF.

The rearrangement uses TRBV18 and TRBJ1-1; 7 positions agree with TRBD1. This CDR3 region has 14 residues. J lost 2 bases, V lost 4 bases, and 4 bases had no gene match. Germline V gene sequence: CDR1 KGHSH, CDR2 LQKENI. The CDR3 spells CASSQEGANTEAFF. CDR3 nucleotides: TGTGCCAGCTCACAGGAGGGGGCAAACACTGAAGCTTTCTTT.

CDR3 DNA: TGTGCCAGCACTAAGGACCAGGGGGCCAGTGAAAAACTGTTTTTT. This sequence encodes CASTKDQGASEKLFF. The V gene is TRBV6-5, the J gene TRBJ1-4; 8 bases map to TRBD1. Trimming took 7 bases from V and 7 from J; bases not matched to a gene: 11. The CDR3 covers 15 residues. CDR1 and CDR2 (germline): MNHEY, SVGAGI.

As DNA, the CDR3 is TGCAGTGCTTCGGACACCGGGGAGCTGTTTTTT. Translated, it gives CSASDTGELFF. This chain joins TRBV20-1 and TRBJ2-2; the D is unclear. Trimming stripped 5 bases from V and 3 bases from J, with 4 bases between. The CDR3 length is 11 residues. Per germline, CDR1 DFQATT and CDR2 SNEGSKA (reference sequence).

The rearrangement joins TRBV4-2 to TRBJ1-1; 7 bases are a match to TRBD1. The germline V gene has CDR1 LGHNA and CDR2 YNFKEQ. The CDR3 contains 18 residues. V dropped 0 bases and J dropped 4; count of bases not matched to a gene: 14. The CDR3 sequence: CASSQESAGGHRVTEAFF. CDR3 DNA: TGTGCCAGCAGCCAAGAGTCGGCAGGGGGGCATAGAGTCACTGAAGCTTTCTTT.

The chain combines TRBV28 with TRBJ2-3; a weak D match, TRBD1 (6 bases). V shed 6 bases and J shed 13 bases, with 23 bases lying between them. This CDR3 has 14 residues. Looked up from germline, CDR1 is MDHEN and CDR2 is SYDVKM. CDR3 amino acids: CASRGDTLTLIKYF. Here the CDR3 DNA reads TGTGCCAGCAGGGGGGACACACTCACCCTGATAAAGTATTTT. The full variable domain, its missing parts supplied by reference TRBV28 and TRBJ2-3, is DVKVTQSSRYLVKRTGEKVFLECVQDMDHENMFWYRQDPGLGLRLIYFSYDVKMKEKGDIPEGYSVSREKKERFSLILESASTNQTSMYLCASRGDTLTLIKYFGPGTRLTVL.

The rearrangement links TRBV27 to TRBJ1-2, with D possibly being TRBD1 (5 bases). Germline CDR1 reads MNHEY; CDR2 reads SMNVEV (reference sequence). Deletions cut 2 bases from V and 2 bases from J, with 9 bases between. This CDR3 spans 14 amino acids. The CDR3 is CASSLRGTNYGYTF. The CDR3, as DNA: TGTGCCAGCAGTTTAAGGGGAACAAACTATGGCTACACCTTC.

V and J are TRBV29-1 and TRBJ2-1, with 11 nucleotides matching TRBD1. After removal of 6 bases from V and 5 bases from J, the junction contained 6 bases not matched to a gene. Per the germline V gene, CDR1 is SQVTM and CDR2 is ANQGSEA. The CDR3 runs to 14 residues. The CDR3: CSVDGQGANNEQFF. DNA for the CDR3: TGCAGCGTCGATGGACAGGGGGCGAACAATGAGCAGTTCTTC.

The CDR3 sequence is CASSLWGRAETQYF. CDR3 in DNA: TGTGCCAGCTCCCTTTGGGGGCGGGCGGAGACCCAGTACTTC. This chain uses TRBV6-5 with TRBJ2-5; D is perhaps TRBD1 (6 bases). The CDR3 has 14 residues. V lost 8 bases and J 5 bases, leaving 18 bases between the germline ends. Germline V gene sequence: CDR1 MNHEY, CDR2 SVGAGI.

The chain uses TRBV5-1 and TRBJ2-2, with unresolved D. Germline CDR1 is SGHRS and CDR2 is YFSETQ. Trimming cost V 0 bases and J 6 bases, with 6 bases left between them. The CDR3 loop spans 13 amino acids. This chain's CDR3 is CASSLVPAGELFF. The CDR3 DNA is TGCGCCAGCAGCTTGGTCCCCGCCGGGGAGCTGTTTTTT.

This chain uses TRBV6-4 with TRBJ1-1; D call uncertain. Germline V gives CDR1 MRHNA, CDR2 SNTAGT. The CDR3 sequence is 14 residues long. V gave up 5 bases and J gave up 1 base, with 11 bases separating them. The CDR3 loop reads CASSRMGGNTEAFF. CDR3 in DNA: TGTGCCAGCAGTCGAATGGGAGGGAACACTGAAGCTTTCTTT.

The V gene is TRBV11-3, the J gene TRBJ2-7; D gene uncertain. Germline CDR1 SGHNT, CDR2 YENEEA. CDR3 length: 15 residues. V was trimmed by 1 base and J by 5 bases, leaving 15 bases between them. The CDR3 spells CASSLGGASYHEQYF. The DNA of the CDR3 is TGTGCCAGCAGCTTAGGAGGCGCTTCGTACCACGAGCAGTACTTC.

This chain links TRBV6-2 or TRBV6-3 with TRBJ2-5; possibly TRBD1 for D (7 bases). The V and J ends lost 2 bases and 2 bases respectively, with 15 bases between them. Germline CDR1 reads MNHEY; CDR2 reads SVGEGT. This CDR3 comprises 16 residues. CDR3 DNA: TGTGCCAGCAGTTACGGGGGGACAGACGGACAAGAGACCCAGTACTTC. Translating gives CASSYGGTDGQETQYF.

CDR3 loop: CASSEEWAGGEQYF. CDR3 in DNA: TGTGCCAGCAGTGAAGAGTGGGCAGGGGGCGAGCAGTACTTC. The V call is TRBV2, the J call TRBJ2-7, with TRBD1 matching 7 bases. This CDR3 has 14 residues. Losses at the gene ends were 1 base for V and 6 bases for J; bases not matched to a gene: 6. Germline CDR1 reads SNHLY; CDR2 reads FYNNEI.

The chain is built from TRBV6-6 and TRBJ2-7, with D possibly TRBD1 on 5 matching bases. Germline CDR1 reads MNHNY; CDR2 reads SVGAGI (reference sequence). Trimming took off 5 bases at V and 12 bases at J, with 17 bases between the two ends. This CDR3 region has 12 residues. Here the CDR3 DNA reads TGTGCCAGCAGTAGTGGACACTACCACCCGTACTTC. Residues: CASSSGHYHPYF.

The chain carries TRBV18 and TRBJ2-7; D perhaps matches TRBD1 (5 bases). This CDR3 has 12 amino acids. Germline V gene sequence: CDR1 KGHSH, CDR2 LQKENI. Trimming stripped 4 bases from V and 4 bases from J, with 8 bases between. CDR3 amino acids: CASSRTRYEQYF. In DNA, the CDR3 is TGTGCCAGCTCACGGACACGTTACGAGCAGTACTTC.

The chain links TRBV19 to TRBJ1-4; maybe TRBD1 (6 bases). V lost 6 bases to trimming and J lost 5 bases, with 10 bases between them. The germline CDR1 and CDR2 sequences are LNHDA and SQIVND (reference sequence). This CDR3 region has 13 residues. CDR3: CASRRTENEKLFF. The DNA of the CDR3 is TGTGCCAGTAGAAGGACAGAAAATGAAAAACTGTTTTTT. The complete variable domain, with remaining parts taken from reference TRBV19 and TRBJ1-4, reads DGGITQSPKYLFRKEGQNVTLSCEQNLNHDAMYWYRQDPGQGLRLIYYSQIVNDFQKGDIAEGYSVSREKKESFPLTVTSAQKNPTAFYLCASRRTENEKLFFGSGTQLSVL.

The gene calls are TRBV5-5 and TRBJ1-5, with TRBD1 as a possible D gene (6 bases). The CDR3 extends over 14 amino acids. CDR1 is SGHKS and CDR2 is YYEKEE in the germline V gene (reference sequence). V was cut by 4 bases and J by 4 bases, with 12 bases left in between. This chain's CDR3 is CASSVTGLNQPQHF. The CDR3 DNA is TGTGCCAGCAGCGTGACAGGCCTTAATCAGCCCCAGCATTTT.

The chain joins TRBV9 to TRBJ2-3; D is unclear. In germline, CDR1 is SGDLS, CDR2 YYNGEE. Deletions cut 4 bases from V and 0 bases from J, with 21 bases between. The CDR3 is 18 residues long. The CDR3 protein is CASSTRGSLAPSTDTQYF. DNA for the CDR3: TGTGCCAGCAGCACGAGAGGATCACTGGCCCCTAGCACAGATACGCAGTATTTT. Full variable domain (missing parts from reference TRBV9 and TRBJ2-3): DSGVTQTPKHLITATGQRVTLRCSPRSGDLSVYWYQQSLDQGLQFLIQYYNGEERAKGNILERFSAQQFPDLHSELNLSSLELGDSALYFCASSTRGSLAPSTDTQYFGPGTRLTVL.

The genes are TRBV30 and TRBJ1-1, with TRBD1 identical over 10 bases. The CDR3 is 13 residues long. After removal of 8 bases from V and 1 base from J, the junction contained 4 bases not matched to a gene. The germline gives CDR1 GTSNPN, CDR2 SVGIG (reference sequence). The CDR3 DNA reads TGTGCCCGCCGGACAGGGGGGAACACTGAAGCTTTCTTT. This gives the protein CARRTGGNTEAFF.